The 20 T cell receptor beta chains listed next were all sequenced from one sample in a study of CD8+ T cells in alopecia areata. RNA was isolated and reverse transcribed to cDNA, the sequencing template. Using immunoSEQ multiplex PCR, the repertoire was profiled, and TCRdb retains in-frame clones only, with some absent. Altogether roughly 260,000 clones were found in the sample, and no singletons occur. The pooled cutaneous lymph node cells were sorted using several markers (CD4, CD8alpha, NKG2D, NKG2ACE and others). Sequencing used CD4+ T cells sorted from a lymph node. These receptors all stem from a C3H/HeJ mouse with alopecia areata. Strain MHC haplotype: H2-k.

For this clone: Mouse gene names apply. The read comes to an end 4 residues before the CDR3 does, leaving the germline J gene to fill in the end. Other DNA sequences within the sample encode an identical CDR3. The J gene is TRBJ2-2, the V gene TRBV13-3; 9 nucleotides align to TRBD1. The CDR3 length is 13 residues. Germline V gene data show CDR1 as NNHDY and CDR2 as SYVADS. V lost 5 bases, J lost 5 bases, and 1 base stayed unmatched. The CDR3 DNA, read in part, is TGTGCCAGCAGAGACAGGGGGACCGGG. This codes for CASRDRGTG. The full-length CDR3 reads as CASRDRGTGQLYF.

This clone has only a few counts. Mouse gene names and germline throughout. The read comes to an end 4 residues before the CDR3 does, leaving the germline J gene to fill in the end. Other DNA sequences in this specimen translate into the identical CDR3. This chain connects TRBV31 to TRBJ1-2, with 9 bases lining up with TRBD1. After removal of 3 bases from V and 0 bases from J, the junction contained 2 bases not matched to a gene. Germline loops: CDR1 GKSSPN, CDR2 SITVG. This CDR3 spans 14 amino acids. The DNA read from the CDR3 is TGTGCCTGGAGCCGACAGGGGGCAAACTCC. It translates to CAWSRQGANS. In full, the CDR3 reads CAWSRQGANSDYTF.

This clone was seen a handful of times. Here the gene names and germline are mouse. Coverage ceases 4 residues before the CDR3 finishes, and the germline J gene fills in the end. The V call is TRBV13-3, the J call TRBJ2-7; TRBD2 matches at 9 bases. The germline CDR1 and CDR2 sequences are NNHDY and SYVADS. There are 12 residues in the CDR3. CDR3 bases read: TGTGCCAGCAGAAACTGGGGGGAT. Protein: CASRNWGD. The whole CDR3 reads CASRNWGDEQYF.

With respect to this clone: Each gene name is a mouse one. The sequenced fragment ends 4 residues before the CDR3 boundary, so the rest is inferred from the germline J gene. The sample has other DNA sequences that encode this CDR3 too. This sequence joins TRBV31 and TRBJ2-4, with 9 nucleotides matching TRBD2. This CDR3 is 15 amino acids long. Germline-derived CDR1 and CDR2 are GKSSPN and SITVG. V was clipped by 0 bases and J by 3 bases; unmatched bases: 4. The CDR3 here is CAWSLTGGSQNTLYF. The CDR3 bases that were read are TGTGCCTGGAGTCTAACTGGGGGGAGCCAAAAC.

In this sample, this clone turned up a few times. The listed genes are named as in mouse. The read halts 4 residues ahead of the CDR3 end, with the missing end drawn from the germline J gene. The V and J genes are TRBV13-1 and TRBJ2-3; 11 nucleotides agree with TRBD1. With V trimmed by 3 bases and J by 0 bases, 3 bases remained unmatched. The germline V gene has CDR1 NSHNY and CDR2 SYGAGN. This CDR3 has 16 residues. CDR3 DNA (partial): TGTGCCAGCAGTGGGGACAGGGGGACTAGTGCAGAA. Encoded protein: CASSGDRGTSAE. The CDR3 in full is CASSGDRGTSAETLYF.

This clone was detected a few times. Genes here carry mouse names. The DNA read from the CDR3 is TGTGCCAGCAGCCAAAGACCGGGACTGGGGGGAATGGGCTCCTAT. Translating it yields CASSQRPGLGGMGSY. The whole CDR3 is CASSQRPGLGGMGSYEQYF. The chain recombines TRBV5 with TRBJ2-7; TRBD2 agrees at 12 bases. The read halts 4 residues ahead of the CDR3 end, with the missing end drawn from the germline J gene. Germline V lookup: CDR1 LGHNA, CDR2 YNLKQL (reference sequence). V gave up 2 bases and J gave up 0 bases; unmatched junction bases: 11. This CDR3 region has 19 residues.

This clone was counted only a few times. The gene names given are mouse names. The read comes to an end 4 residues before the CDR3 does, leaving the germline J gene to fill in the end. The chain is built from TRBV17 and TRBJ2-4; 10 bases line up with TRBD1. Trimming at V came to 6 bases and at J to 1 base, leaving 13 bases not matched to a gene. Germline loops: CDR1 MNHDT, CDR2 YYDKIL. This CDR3 is 18 amino acids long. Incomplete CDR3 DNA: TGTGCTAGCAGGGGGTCCCGGGACAGGGGAGGAGGTCAAAAC. Its translation: CASRGSRDRGGGQN. The entire CDR3 sequence reads CASRGSRDRGGGQNTLYF.

The sample holds a few counts of this clone. Gene names are mouse gene names. The observed sequence ends 4 residues before the CDR3 terminus, with the missing tail filled in from the germline J gene. This chain links TRBV13-1 with TRBJ2-2; a weak D match, TRBD1 (6 bases). Looked up from germline, CDR1 is NSHNY and CDR2 is SYGAGN. The germline V and J ends were trimmed by 3 bases and 0 bases, with 12 bases remaining between them. The CDR3 covers 16 residues. CDR3 DNA (partial): TGTGCCAGCAGTGCTCCGAGGACAGCAAACACCGGG. Protein product: CASSAPRTANTG. The CDR3 in full is CASSAPRTANTGQLYF.

This clone was observed at least ten times. These gene names are mouse names. Sequencing ends 4 residues short of the CDR3 end; the germline J gene provides the rest. The J gene is TRBJ1-2, the V gene TRBV29; TRBD1 might be the D (6 bases). The CDR3 runs to 14 residues. Per the germline V gene, CDR1 is MSHET and CDR2 is SYDVDS. Trimming shortened V by 3 bases and J by 0 bases, and 8 bases separated the two germline ends. The part of the CDR3 DNA that was read is TGTGCTAGCAGTTTCGGGACAACAAACTCC. It codes for CASSFGTTNS. The CDR3 as a whole reads CASSFGTTNSDYTF.

With respect to this clone: The gene names here belong to mouse. The sequenced fragment ends 3 residues before the CDR3 boundary, so the rest is inferred from the germline J gene. The chain links TRBV31 to TRBJ1-6; 10 positions agree with TRBD1. TRBJ1-6 is filed as an ORF, its function uncertain. This CDR3 has 15 residues. Germline trimming cut 5 bases from V and 0 bases from J; bases unmatched to any gene: 1. CDR1 GKSSPN and CDR2 SITVG come from the germline V gene. CDR3 loop: CAWGDRGSYNSPLYF. The DNA read from the CDR3 is TGTGCCTGGGGGGACAGGGGTTCCTATAATTCGCCC.

A note on this clone: Gene names are the mouse ones. Read coverage stops 4 residues before the CDR3 terminus; the germline J gene supplies the remainder. The chain links TRBV13-3 to TRBJ2-7, with no clear D. Per the germline V gene, CDR1 is NNHDY and CDR2 is SYVADS. There are 11 residues in the CDR3. CDR3 amino acids: CASSEQNEQYF. The CDR3 DNA, read in part, is TGTGCCAGCAGTGAACAGAAT.

This clone was detected a few times. These gene names are mouse names. The CDR3 end falls 4 residues outside the read, so it is completed with the germline J gene. The V and J genes are TRBV1 and TRBJ1-2; D is ambiguous. V dropped 1 base and J dropped 0 bases, with 9 bases sitting between them. Per the germline V gene, CDR1 is NSQYPW and CDR2 is LRSPGD (reference sequence). This CDR3 contains 15 residues. This CDR3 reads CTCSAAAGSNSDYTF. CDR3 DNA, as far as it was read: TGCACCTGCAGTGCAGCGGCAGGATCAAACTCC.

This clone was counted only a few times. Gene names denote mouse genes. The read stops 4 residues short of the end of the CDR3; the missing end is completed from the germline J gene. This chain links TRBV17 with TRBJ2-1; 7 bases are shared with TRBD1. With V trimmed by 4 bases and J by 4 bases, 4 bases remained unmatched. The CDR3 consists of 14 residues. Germline V gene sequence: CDR1 MNHDT, CDR2 YYDKIL. CDR3 residues: CASSIRDRYAEQFF. Partial CDR3 DNA: TGTGCTAGCAGTATCCGGGACAGATATGCT.

Comments on this clone: Gene names refer to mouse genes. The sequenced fragment ends 4 residues before the CDR3 boundary, so the rest is inferred from the germline J gene. The chain carries TRBV1 and TRBJ1-1, with no clear D. Germline V gene data show CDR1 as NSQYPW and CDR2 as LRSPGD (reference sequence). The CDR3 is 14 amino acids. Trimming shortened V by 4 bases and J by 0 bases, and 9 bases separated the two germline ends. The CDR3 DNA, read in part, is TGCACCTGCAGTGACAGCAAATCAAACACA. Amino acids: CTCSDSKSNT. The whole CDR3 region reads CTCSDSKSNTEVFF.

This clone was recorded many times. Genes here carry mouse names. The missing CDR3 end, 4 residues past where the read stops, is filled in from the germline J gene. The sample contains more than one DNA sequence encoding this CDR3. The chain links TRBV19 to TRBJ1-2; 7 bases line up with TRBD1. The CDR3 is made up of 14 amino acids. The V and J ends lost 3 bases and 0 bases, in that order; junction bases with no gene match: 2. Germline CDR1 FNHDT, CDR2 SITEND (reference sequence). The CDR3 loop reads CASSRQGANSDYTF. Partial CDR3 DNA: TGTGCCAGCAGTAGACAGGGCGCAAACTCC.

Only a few counts were recorded for this clone. Gene names refer to mouse genes. The CDR3 end falls 4 residues outside the read, so it is completed with the germline J gene. V is TRBV13-2 and J is TRBJ2-3; possibly TRBD2 for D (7 bases). Trimming stripped 2 bases from V and 3 bases from J, with 16 bases between. This CDR3 spans 16 amino acids. Germline V gives CDR1 NNHNN, CDR2 SYGAGS (reference sequence). The CDR3 here is CASGERWGAGAETLYF. The CDR3 DNA, read in part, is TGTGCCAGCGGTGAAAGGTGGGGGGCGGGGGCAGAA.

A remark on this clone: Genes and germline are mouse. Additional DNA sequences in this sample encode the identical CDR3. CDR3 in amino acids: CASSRDSNYAEQFF. The sequenced CDR3 bases are TGTGCCAGCAGTCGCGACAGCAACTATGCT. The chain employs TRBV19 and TRBJ2-1; D might be TRBD1 (5 bases). The read ends 4 residues early relative to the CDR3; the germline J gene fills the gap. With 4 bases removed from V and 1 base from J, the gap between germline ends came to 9 bases. Germline V CDR1 and CDR2: FNHDT, SITEND (reference sequence). The CDR3 runs to 14 residues.

This clone showed up just a few times. All gene names here are mouse names. Read coverage stops 4 residues before the CDR3 terminus; the germline J gene supplies the remainder. The V call is TRBV5, the J call TRBJ1-1, with TRBD1 as a possible D gene (6 bases). Between the trimmed V and J ends, which lost 4 bases and 1 base, there was a span of 10 bases. The CDR3 loop spans 14 amino acids. Germline V gene data show CDR1 as LGHNA and CDR2 as YNLKQL (reference sequence). The CDR3 spells CASSPGTQNTEVFF. The CDR3 bases that were read are TGTGCCAGCAGCCCCGGGACACAAAACACA.

Worth noting for this clone: Gene and germline names: mouse. The read finishes 4 residues shy of the CDR3 end, and the germline J gene is used to complete it. This sequence joins TRBV13-1 and TRBJ1-1, with 10 positions matching TRBD1. The length of the CDR3 is 13 residues. From germline, CDR1 is NSHNY and CDR2 SYGAGN. The CDR3 protein is CASSAGQGPEVFF. The DNA read from the CDR3 is TGTGCCAGCAGTGCGGGACAGGGGCCA.

Concerning this clone: Gene and germline names: mouse. The CDR3 end is not reached by the read, which stops 4 residues before it; the germline J gene fills it in. The chain is built from TRBV13-2 and TRBJ2-2; perhaps TRBD2 as D (7 bases). The CDR3 is 16 residues long. Trimming removed 0 bases from V and 0 bases from J, with 9 bases in between. In germline, CDR1 is NNHNN, CDR2 SYGAGS (reference sequence). The CDR3 bases that were read are TGTGCCAGCGGTGATGAGGGGGGGGCAAACACCGGG. Protein: CASGDEGGANTG. The full CDR3 reads CASGDEGGANTGQLYF.